Each of the 25 T cell receptor beta chains below was sequenced from the same sample in a study of brain T cells in children with intractable seizures. The data were produced by immunoSEQ multiplex PCR, yet TCRdb's version contains in-frame clones alone and is incomplete. Among 55,000 to 80,000 clones listed, about 96% were seen once. The specimen was peripheral blood, collected at surgery. These receptor sequences come from a boy under three years old with focal cortical dysplasia and intractable seizures.

V is TRBV7-9 and J is TRBJ1-4; possible D gene TRBD1, 5 bases. The CDR3 runs to 15 residues. Trimming removed 1 base from V and 7 bases from J, with 13 bases in between. Germline V gene data show CDR1 as SEHNR and CDR2 as FQNEAQ (reference sequence). The CDR3 DNA reads TGTGCCAGCAGCTTAGTTTCGCAGGGCGTTGAAAAACTGTTTTTT. Translated: CASSLVSQGVEKLFF.

The chain couples TRBV27 to TRBJ2-3; 15 bases line up with TRBD2. The CDR3 contains 19 residues. Germline CDR1 and CDR2: MNHEY and SMNVEV (reference sequence). V dropped 4 bases and J dropped 5; count of bases not matched to a gene: 13. The CDR3 region is CASSSIGLAGGLYRDTQYF. DNA of the CDR3: TGTGCCAGCAGTTCCATCGGACTAGCGGGAGGGCTTTATAGAGATACGCAGTATTTT.

This chain connects TRBV19 to TRBJ1-2, with D perhaps matching TRBD1 (6 bases). CDR3 length: 18 residues. Germline CDR1 LNHDA, CDR2 SQIVND (reference sequence). Trimming removed 5 bases at V and 0 bases at J, with 22 bases between. DNA for the CDR3: TGTGCCAGTAGTCCAAAACTCTCGGACAGTATAGCTAACTATGGCTACACCTTC. Amino acids: CASSPKLSDSIANYGYTF.

The chain is built from TRBV6-4 and TRBJ1-2; D is ambiguous. The germline V gene has CDR1 MRHNA and CDR2 SNTAGT. The CDR3 covers 15 residues. Trimming cost V 0 bases and J 4 bases, with 12 bases left between them. The CDR3 nucleotides are TGTGCCAGCAGTGACTCGACGGGGTTAAGCTATGGCTACACCTTC. Protein: CASSDSTGLSYGYTF.

The chain employs TRBV7-2 and TRBJ2-2; TRBD1 might be the D (6 bases). The CDR3 extends over 14 amino acids. Germline V gives CDR1 SGHTA, CDR2 FQGNSA. V lost 7 bases and J lost 2, with 11 bases in between. This chain's CDR3 is CASTWTDNTGELFF. In DNA form, the CDR3 reads TGTGCCAGCACCTGGACAGACAACACCGGGGAGCTGTTTTTT.

The rearrangement joins TRBV9 to TRBJ1-4; D may be TRBD1 (6 bases). The V gene's germline CDR1 is SGDLS and CDR2 YYNGEE. V was clipped by 4 bases and J by 7 bases, with 17 bases between them. This CDR3 has 15 amino acids. CDR3 amino acids: CASSPRGTSVEKLFF. For the CDR3, the DNA is TGTGCCAGCAGCCCAAGGGGGACTTCGGTTGAAAAACTGTTTTTT.

This chain links TRBV7-3 with TRBJ2-5, with 10 nucleotides matching TRBD2. Per germline, CDR1 SGHTA and CDR2 FQGTGA. V dropped 3 bases and J dropped 5; count of bases not matched to a gene: 6. The CDR3 totals 15 residues. Written as DNA, the CDR3 is TGTGCCAGCAGCTTGTCAGCGGGAGGGTGGGAGACCCAGTACTTC. Translation gives CASSLSAGGWETQYF. Full variable domain (remainder filled in from reference TRBV7-3 and TRBJ2-5): GAGVSQTPSNKVTEKGKYVELRCDPISGHTALYWYRQSLGQGPEFLIYFQGTGAADDSGLPNDRFFAVRPEGSVSTLKIQRTERGDSAVYLCASSLSAGGWETQYFGPGTRLLVL.

The chain employs TRBV28 and TRBJ2-7; 13 nucleotides match TRBD2. Germline assignment: CDR1 MDHEN and CDR2 SYDVKM. Losses at the gene ends were 5 bases for V and 7 bases for J; bases not matched to a gene: 8. This CDR3 is built from 15 residues. CDR3 sequence: CASSNGLAGEWEQYF. Written as DNA, the CDR3 is TGTGCCAGCAGTAACGGACTAGCGGGAGAGTGGGAGCAGTACTTC.

This chain uses TRBV27 with TRBJ2-3, with D possibly being TRBD1 or TRBD2 (6 bases each). The CDR3 has 15 amino acids. Germline assignment: CDR1 MNHEY and CDR2 SMNVEV (reference sequence). V lost 6 bases to trimming and J lost 6 bases, with 19 bases between them. As DNA, the CDR3 is TGTGCCAGCAGCCGAAGCCTTACAGGGAGGGATACGCAGTATTTT. This sequence encodes CASSRSLTGRDTQYF.

The J gene is TRBJ2-1, the V gene TRBV28, with D unclear. The V end lost 3 bases, the J end lost 5 bases, and 8 bases lay between the germline ends. The germline V gene encodes CDR1 MDHEN and CDR2 SYDVKM. This CDR3 spans 13 amino acids. The CDR3 is CASSFRANNEQFF. CDR3 bases: TGTGCCAGCAGTTTTAGGGCAAACAATGAGCAGTTCTTC.

The chain joins TRBV2 to TRBJ1-2; D gene uncertain. CDR1 is SNHLY, CDR2 FYNNEI, per germline. Between the trimmed V and J ends, which lost 7 bases and 11 bases, there was a span of 20 bases. This CDR3 region has 13 residues. CDR3 nucleotides: TGTGCCAGCAATACTGGTTTTGTGGGTGTGTACACCTTC. As protein: CASNTGFVGVYTF.

The chain joins TRBV3-1 (or the pseudogene TRBV3-2) to TRBJ2-5; D is uncertain. Per the germline V gene, CDR1 is LGHDT and CDR2 is YNNKEL (reference sequence). Trimming shortened V by 6 bases and J by 5 bases, and 10 bases separated the two germline ends. The CDR3 contains 12 residues. The CDR3 DNA follows: TGTGCCAGCAGGGATACACGGGAGACCCAGTACTTC. This sequence encodes CASRDTRETQYF.

This chain uses TRBV4-2 with TRBJ2-1, with no clear D. CDR1 LGHNA and CDR2 YNFKEQ come from the germline V gene. The CDR3 totals 17 residues. V lost 3 bases and J 0 bases, leaving 15 bases between the germline ends. CDR3 amino acids: CASSHMGTSSSYNEQFF. CDR3 DNA: TGTGCCAGCAGCCACATGGGAACTTCGAGCTCCTACAATGAGCAGTTCTTC.

The J gene is TRBJ2-7, the V gene TRBV6-1, with D unresolved. CDR3 size: 13 residues. Germline values: CDR1 MNHNS, CDR2 SASEGT. Trimming removed 6 bases at V and 7 bases at J, with 16 bases between. CDR3 residues: CASRPPTKEEQYF. In nucleotides, the CDR3 is TGTGCCAGCAGACCACCAACAAAGGAGGAGCAGTACTTC.

This clone was seen only once. The chain uses TRBV19 and TRBJ1-1; TRBD1 might be the D (6 bases). This CDR3 region has 15 residues. Germline-derived CDR1 and CDR2 are LNHDA and SQIVND (reference sequence). V was cut by 7 bases and J by 5 bases, with 20 bases left in between. The CDR3 DNA reads as TGTGCCAGTAAAGAAGTCCTCCGGGGGCGGACTGAAGCTTTCTTT. This gives the protein CASKEVLRGRTEAFF.

This rearrangement joins TRBV6-1 to TRBJ2-5; TRBD2 might be the D (5 bases). Trimming pared 2 bases from V and 9 bases from J, leaving 25 bases between. The length of the CDR3 is 17 residues. Germline loops: CDR1 MNHNS, CDR2 SASEGT. The CDR3 is CASSERAGGTWVGAQYF. For the CDR3, the DNA is TGTGCCAGCAGTGAACGGGCGGGCGGCACCTGGGTCGGGGCCCAGTACTTC.

The rearrangement uses TRBV5-1 and TRBJ2-7; D might be TRBD1 (6 bases). Germline values: CDR1 SGHRS, CDR2 YFSETQ. Trimming shortened V by 2 bases and J by 5 bases, and 11 bases separated the two germline ends. This CDR3 spans 13 amino acids. The DNA of the CDR3 is TGCGCCAGCAGCTTCCCAGGGGCCCACGAGCAGTACTTC. It is translated as CASSFPGAHEQYF.

V usage is TRBV27 and J usage is TRBJ1-6; D is perhaps TRBD1 (5 bases). Trimming removed 5 bases from V and 6 bases from J, with 11 bases in between. There are 14 residues in the CDR3. Germline V gives CDR1 MNHEY, CDR2 SMNVEV (reference sequence). Here the CDR3 DNA reads TGTGCCAGCAGTGGACGGGACGGTAATTCACCCCTCCACTTT. Translating it yields CASSGRDGNSPLHF.

J is TRBJ2-1 and V is TRBV4-1; no clear D. Germline CDR1 is MGHRA and CDR2 is YSYEKL. This CDR3 has 15 residues. The ends were cut back, 2 bases at V and 5 bases at J, with 13 bases in the middle. The CDR3 nucleotides are TGCGCCAGCAGCCAACGGCCAGTTGGAGACAATGAGCAGTTCTTC. This codes for CASSQRPVGDNEQFF.

The CDR3 loop is CASSLPVLSGNTIYF. DNA for the CDR3: TGTGCCAGCTCACTCCCGGTTCTATCTGGAAACACCATATATTTT. The chain carries TRBV18 and TRBJ1-3, with D unresolved. V lost 4 bases and J lost 1, with 11 bases in between. CDR3 length: 15 amino acids. From germline, CDR1 is KGHSH and CDR2 LQKENI.

The count of this clone is one. The chain recombines TRBV5-1 with TRBJ2-5; 7 bases map to TRBD2. Germline values: CDR1 SGHRS, CDR2 YFSETQ. Trimming removed 5 bases from V and 1 base from J; junction bases left unmatched: 5. The CDR3 runs 14 residues. The CDR3 loop reads CASRWTRSQETQYF. Here the CDR3 DNA reads TGCGCCAGCAGATGGACTAGAAGCCAAGAGACCCAGTACTTC.

This chain links TRBV15 with TRBJ1-4; 7 nucleotides match TRBD1. The CDR3 has 16 residues. The V and J ends lost 1 base and 8 bases, in that order; junction bases with no gene match: 10. Germline lookup yields CDR1 LNHNV and CDR2 YYDKDF (reference sequence). This CDR3 is CATSRAATGNKEKLFF. The CDR3 coding sequence is TGTGCCACCAGCAGAGCCGCGACAGGGAACAAAGAAAAACTGTTTTTT.

The chain carries TRBV11-3 and TRBJ1-1, with TRBD1 matching 9 bases. V shed 5 bases and J 8 bases; nucleotides not matched to a gene: 3. CDR3 length equals 12 residues. Germline CDR1 is SGHNT and CDR2 is YENEEA. The CDR3 DNA is TGTGCCAGCAGCCGAGGACAGGGGGAAGCTTTCTTT. Residues: CASSRGQGEAFF.

This chain uses TRBV19 with TRBJ1-2; unclear D gene. Germline V lookup: CDR1 LNHDA, CDR2 SQIVND (reference sequence). The CDR3 is made up of 16 amino acids. Trimming stripped 7 bases from V and 5 bases from J, with 23 bases between. Here the CDR3 reads CASNPPWDRNEYGYTF. CDR3 in DNA: TGTGCCAGTAACCCGCCCTGGGATCGGAATGAGTATGGCTACACCTTC.

This chain links TRBV15 with TRBJ2-1, with D possibly being TRBD1 or TRBD2 (5 bases each). This CDR3 is built from 17 residues. Trimming took 0 bases from V and 0 from J, leaving 12 bases between them. Germline CDR1 and CDR2: LNHNV and YYDKDF (reference sequence). The CDR3 region is CATSRDRSGHSYNEQFF. The CDR3 DNA reads as TGTGCCACCAGCAGAGATCGAAGCGGACACTCCTACAATGAGCAGTTCTTC.